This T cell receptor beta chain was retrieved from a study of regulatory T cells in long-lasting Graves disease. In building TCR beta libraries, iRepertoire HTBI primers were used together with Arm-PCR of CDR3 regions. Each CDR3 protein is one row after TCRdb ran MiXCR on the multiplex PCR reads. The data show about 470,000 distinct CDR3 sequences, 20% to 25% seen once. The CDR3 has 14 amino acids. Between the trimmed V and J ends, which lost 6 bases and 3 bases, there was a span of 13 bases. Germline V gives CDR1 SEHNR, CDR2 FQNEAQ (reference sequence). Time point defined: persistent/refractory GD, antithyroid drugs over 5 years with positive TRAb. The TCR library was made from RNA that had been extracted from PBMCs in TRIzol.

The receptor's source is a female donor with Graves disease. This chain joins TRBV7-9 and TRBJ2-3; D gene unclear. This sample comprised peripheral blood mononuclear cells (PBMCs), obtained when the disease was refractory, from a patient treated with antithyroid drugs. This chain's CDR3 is CASRTTSGTDTQYF. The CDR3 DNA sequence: TGTGCCAGCAGAACCACAAGTGGGACAGATACGCAGTATTTT.